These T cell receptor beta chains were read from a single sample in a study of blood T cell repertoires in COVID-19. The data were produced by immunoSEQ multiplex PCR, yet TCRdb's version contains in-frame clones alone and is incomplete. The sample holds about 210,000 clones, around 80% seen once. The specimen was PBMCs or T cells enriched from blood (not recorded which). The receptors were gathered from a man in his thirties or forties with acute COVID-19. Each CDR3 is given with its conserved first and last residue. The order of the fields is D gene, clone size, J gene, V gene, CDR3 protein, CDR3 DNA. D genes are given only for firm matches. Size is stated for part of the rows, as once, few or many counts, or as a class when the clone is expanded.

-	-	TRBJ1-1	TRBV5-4	CASIKMGAMNTEAFF	TGTGCCAGCATCAAAATGGGAGCGATGAACACTGAAGCTTTCTTT
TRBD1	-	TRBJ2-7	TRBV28	CASGTGTGALEQYF	TGTGCCAGCGGCACCGGGACAGGGGCTCTCGAGCAGTACTTC
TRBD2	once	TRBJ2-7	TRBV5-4	CASSPLAGGTNAAEQYF	TGTGCCAGCAGCCCTCTAGCGGGGGGGACCAACGCGGCGGAGCAGTACTTC
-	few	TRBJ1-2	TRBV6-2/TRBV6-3	CASSPQGLNYGYTF	TGTGCCAGCAGTCCCCAGGGGCTGAACTATGGCTACACCTTC
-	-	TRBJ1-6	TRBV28	CASSFGGLGNSPLHF	TGTGCCAGCAGTTTCGGGGGTCTCGGTAATTCACCCCTCCACTTT
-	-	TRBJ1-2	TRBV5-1	CASKATDDYGYTF	TGCGCCAGCAAGGCGACAGACGACTATGGCTACACCTTC
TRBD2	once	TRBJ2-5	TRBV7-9	CASSPLGTIRMETQYF	TGTGCCAGCAGCCCATTAGGGACTATTCGGATGGAGACCCAGTACTTC
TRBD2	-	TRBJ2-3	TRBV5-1	CASSLGTSSGTDTQYF	TGCGCCAGCAGCCTCGGGACTAGCTCGGGCACAGATACGCAGTATTTT
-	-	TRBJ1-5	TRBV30	CALSGGGSSNQPQHF	TGTGCCCTAAGTGGCGGGGGATCCTCCAATCAGCCCCAGCATTTT
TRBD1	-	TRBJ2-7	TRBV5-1	CASSPGTGRPYEQYF	TGCGCCAGCAGCCCTGGGACAGGGCGACCCTACGAGCAGTACTTC
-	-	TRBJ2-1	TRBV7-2	CASSLEGSSYNEQFF	TGTGCCAGCAGCTTAGAAGGGAGCTCCTACAATGAGCAGTTCTTC
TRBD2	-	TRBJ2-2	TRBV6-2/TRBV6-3	CASSRLAGWTGELFF	TGTGCCAGCAGTCGGTTAGCGGGGTGGACCGGGGAGCTGTTTTTT
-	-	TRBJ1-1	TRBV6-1	CASSENEGNTEAFF	TGTGCCAGCAGTGAAAACGAGGGAAACACTGAAGCTTTCTTT
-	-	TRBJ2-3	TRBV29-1	CSVWGKGETDTQYF	TGCAGCGTATGGGGGAAGGGGGAGACAGATACGCAGTATTTT
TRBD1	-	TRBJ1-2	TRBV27	CASSRGTGGVYGYTF	TGTGCCAGCAGTCGGGGGACAGGGGGGGTCTATGGCTACACCTTC
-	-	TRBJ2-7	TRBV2	CASTRITSLPSEQYF	TGTGCCAGCACCCGGATTACTAGCTTACCCTCCGAGCAGTACTTC
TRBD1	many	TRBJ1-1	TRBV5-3	CARSHGGQGEAFF	TGTGCCAGAAGCCACGGGGGACAGGGAGAAGCTTTCTTT
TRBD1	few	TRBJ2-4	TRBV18	CASSPSTGGVKNIQYF	TGTGCCAGCTCACCTTCGACAGGGGGAGTCAAAAACATTCAGTACTTC
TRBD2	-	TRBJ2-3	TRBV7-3	CASSPLEAGNLNSDTQYF	TGTGCCAGCAGCCCCCTCGAAGCGGGGAACCTTAACTCAGATACGCAGTATTTT
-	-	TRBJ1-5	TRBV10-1	CASSDGGLGPQHF	TGCGCCAGCAGTGACGGAGGATTAGGGCCCCAGCATTTT
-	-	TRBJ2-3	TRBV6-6	CASTRTSTDTQYF	TGTGCCAGCACCAGGACTAGCACAGATACGCAGTATTTT
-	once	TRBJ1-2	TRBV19	CASTLTGYGYTF	TGTGCCAGTACCCTTACAGGGTATGGCTACACCTTC
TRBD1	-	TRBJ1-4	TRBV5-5	CASSFQRQGANEKLFF	TGTGCCAGCAGCTTCCAAAGACAGGGTGCTAATGAAAAACTGTTTTTT
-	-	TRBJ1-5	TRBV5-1	CASSLVQGQPQHF	TGCGCCAGCAGCTTGGTCCAGGGACAGCCCCAGCATTTT
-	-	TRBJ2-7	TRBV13	CASSLVLAQREQYF	TGTGCCAGCAGCTTAGTACTCGCTCAGCGGGAGCAGTACTTC
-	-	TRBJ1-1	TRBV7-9	CASSQPRGANTEAFF	TGTGCCAGCAGCCAACCCCGGGGGGCTAACACTGAAGCTTTCTTT
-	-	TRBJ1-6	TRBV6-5	CASSSNTGSGDSPLHF	TGTGCCAGCAGTTCGAACACAGGGTCGGGTGATTCACCCCTCCACTTT